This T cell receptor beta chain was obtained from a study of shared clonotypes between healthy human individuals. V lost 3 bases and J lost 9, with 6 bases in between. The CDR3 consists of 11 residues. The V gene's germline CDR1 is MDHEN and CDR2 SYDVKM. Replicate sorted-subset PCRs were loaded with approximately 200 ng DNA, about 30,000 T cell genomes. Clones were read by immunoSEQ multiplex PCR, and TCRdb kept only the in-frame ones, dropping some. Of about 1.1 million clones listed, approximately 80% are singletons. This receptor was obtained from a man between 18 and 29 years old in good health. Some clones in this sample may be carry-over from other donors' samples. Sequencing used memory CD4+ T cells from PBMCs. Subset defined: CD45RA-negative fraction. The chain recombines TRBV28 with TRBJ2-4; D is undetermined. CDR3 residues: CASSFFSIQYF. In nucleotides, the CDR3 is TGTGCCAGCAGTTTCTTTAGCATTCAGTACTTC.